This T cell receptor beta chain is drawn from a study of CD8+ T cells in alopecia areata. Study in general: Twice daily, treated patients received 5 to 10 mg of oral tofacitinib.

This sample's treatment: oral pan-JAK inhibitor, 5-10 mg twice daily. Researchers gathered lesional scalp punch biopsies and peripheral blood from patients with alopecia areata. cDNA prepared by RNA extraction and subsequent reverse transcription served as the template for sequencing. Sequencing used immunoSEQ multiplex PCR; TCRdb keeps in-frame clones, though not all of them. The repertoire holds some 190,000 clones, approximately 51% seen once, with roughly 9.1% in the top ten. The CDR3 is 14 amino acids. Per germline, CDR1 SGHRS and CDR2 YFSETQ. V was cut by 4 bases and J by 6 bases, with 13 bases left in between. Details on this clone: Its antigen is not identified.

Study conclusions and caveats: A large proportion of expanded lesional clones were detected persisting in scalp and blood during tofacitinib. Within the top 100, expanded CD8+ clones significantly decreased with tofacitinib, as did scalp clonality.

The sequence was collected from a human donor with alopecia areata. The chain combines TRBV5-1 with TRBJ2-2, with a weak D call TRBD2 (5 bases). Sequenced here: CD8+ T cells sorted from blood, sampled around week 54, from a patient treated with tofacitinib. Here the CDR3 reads CASSAAGSSGELFF. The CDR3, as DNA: TGCGCCAGCAGCGCGGCGGGCTCGTCCGGGGAGCTGTTTTTT.